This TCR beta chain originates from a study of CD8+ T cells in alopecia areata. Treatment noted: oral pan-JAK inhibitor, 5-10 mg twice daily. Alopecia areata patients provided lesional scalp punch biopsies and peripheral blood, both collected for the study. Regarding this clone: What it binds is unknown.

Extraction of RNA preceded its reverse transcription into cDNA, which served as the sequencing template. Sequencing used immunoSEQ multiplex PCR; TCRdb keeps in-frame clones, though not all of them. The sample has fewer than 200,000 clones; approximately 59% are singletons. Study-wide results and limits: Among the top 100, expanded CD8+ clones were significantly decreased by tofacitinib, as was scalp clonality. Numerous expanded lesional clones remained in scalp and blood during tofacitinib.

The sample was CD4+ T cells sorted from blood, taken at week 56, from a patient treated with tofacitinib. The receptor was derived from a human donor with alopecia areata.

The CDR3 loop reads CASSPLPGGNSRRGYTF. The CDR3 region has the DNA TGTGCCAGCTCACCACTCCCAGGGGGCAATTCACGGCGTGGCTACACCTTC. The genes are TRBV18 and TRBJ1-2, with 8 bases matching TRBD1. The junction had 14 bases not matched to a gene; V was cut back by 1 base and J by 7 bases. CDR1 KGHSH and CDR2 LQKENI come from the germline V gene. The CDR3 is 17 residues long.